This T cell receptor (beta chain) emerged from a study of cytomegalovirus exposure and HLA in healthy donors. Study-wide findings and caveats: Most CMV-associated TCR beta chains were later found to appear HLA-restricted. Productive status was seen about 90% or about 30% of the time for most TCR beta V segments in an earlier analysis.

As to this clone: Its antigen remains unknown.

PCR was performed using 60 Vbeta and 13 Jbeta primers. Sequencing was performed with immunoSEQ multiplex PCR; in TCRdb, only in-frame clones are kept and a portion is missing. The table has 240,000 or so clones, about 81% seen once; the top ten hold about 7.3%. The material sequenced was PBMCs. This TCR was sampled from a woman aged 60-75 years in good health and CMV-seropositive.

In DNA, the CDR3 is TGTGCCAGTAGTCAAAAACTAGGGGCGGGGGAGACCCAGTACTTC. Residues: CASSQKLGAGETQYF. The chain couples TRBV19 to TRBJ2-5, with D perhaps TRBD2 (6 bases). Trimming took 5 bases from V and 5 from J, leaving 18 bases between them. Germline V gene lookup returns CDR1 LNHDA and CDR2 SQIVND (reference sequence). The CDR3 loop spans 15 amino acids.